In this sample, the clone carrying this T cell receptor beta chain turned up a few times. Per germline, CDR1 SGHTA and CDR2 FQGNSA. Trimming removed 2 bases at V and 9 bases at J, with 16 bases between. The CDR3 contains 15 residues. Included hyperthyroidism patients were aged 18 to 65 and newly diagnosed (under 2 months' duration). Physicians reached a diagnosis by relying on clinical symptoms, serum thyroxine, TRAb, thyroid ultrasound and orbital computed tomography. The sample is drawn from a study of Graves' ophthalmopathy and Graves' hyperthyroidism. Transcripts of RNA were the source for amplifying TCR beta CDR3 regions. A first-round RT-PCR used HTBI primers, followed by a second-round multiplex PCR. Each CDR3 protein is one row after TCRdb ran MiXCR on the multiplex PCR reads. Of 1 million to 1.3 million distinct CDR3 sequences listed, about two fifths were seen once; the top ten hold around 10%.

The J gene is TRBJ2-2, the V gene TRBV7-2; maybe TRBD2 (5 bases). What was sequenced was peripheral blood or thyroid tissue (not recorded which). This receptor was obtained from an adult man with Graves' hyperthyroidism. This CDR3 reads CASSLSVRGRRELFF. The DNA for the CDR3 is TGTGCCAGCAGCTTAAGTGTGAGAGGGCGGAGGGAGCTGTTTTTT.